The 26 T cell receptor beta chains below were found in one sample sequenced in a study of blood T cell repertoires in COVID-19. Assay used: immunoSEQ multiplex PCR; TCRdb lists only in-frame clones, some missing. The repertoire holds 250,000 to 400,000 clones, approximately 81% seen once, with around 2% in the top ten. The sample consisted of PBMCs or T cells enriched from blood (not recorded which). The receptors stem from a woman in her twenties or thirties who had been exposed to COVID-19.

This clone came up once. The CDR3 DNA sequence: TGTGCCAGCTCTGGGACAGGGGTCGGGGACGAGCAGTACTTC. This gives the protein CASSGTGVGDEQYF. This chain links TRBV18 with TRBJ2-7, with 10 bases aligning to TRBD1. The CDR3 spans 14 residues. Trimming took 6 bases from V and 5 from J; bases not matched to a gene: 7. Germline V lookup: CDR1 KGHSH, CDR2 LQKENI.

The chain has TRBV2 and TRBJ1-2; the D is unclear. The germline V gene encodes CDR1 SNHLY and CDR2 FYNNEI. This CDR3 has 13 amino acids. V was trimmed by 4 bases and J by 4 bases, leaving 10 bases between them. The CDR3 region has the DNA TGTGCCAGCAGTGGCGTAGCCGGCTATGGCTACACCTTC. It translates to CASSGVAGYGYTF.

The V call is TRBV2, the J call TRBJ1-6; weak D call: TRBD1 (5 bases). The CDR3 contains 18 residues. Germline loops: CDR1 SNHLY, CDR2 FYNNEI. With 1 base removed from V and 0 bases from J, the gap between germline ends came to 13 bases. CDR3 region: CASSEEQAVGSYNSPLHF. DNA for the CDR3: TGTGCCAGCAGTGAAGAACAGGCCGTGGGCTCCTATAATTCACCCCTCCACTTT.

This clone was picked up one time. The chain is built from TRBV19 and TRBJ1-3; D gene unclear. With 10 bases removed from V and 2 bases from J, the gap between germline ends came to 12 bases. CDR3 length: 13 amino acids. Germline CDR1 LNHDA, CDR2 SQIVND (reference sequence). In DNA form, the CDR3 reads TGTGCCATCAGACCGAGCGCTGGAAACACCATATATTTT. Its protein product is CAIRPSAGNTIYF.

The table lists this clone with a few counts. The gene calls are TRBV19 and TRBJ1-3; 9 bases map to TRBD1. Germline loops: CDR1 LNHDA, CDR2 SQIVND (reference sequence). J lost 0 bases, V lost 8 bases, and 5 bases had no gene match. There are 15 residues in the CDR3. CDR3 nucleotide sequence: TGTGCCAGTCCGGGACAGGGTTTCTCTGGAAACACCATATATTTT. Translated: CASPGQGFSGNTIYF.

This CDR3 is CASSEEVVGTNYEQYF. The DNA for the CDR3 is TGTGCCAGCAGTGAAGAGGTTGTGGGGACAAACTACGAGCAGTACTTC. The V and J genes are TRBV6-1 and TRBJ2-7; possible D gene TRBD1, 6 bases. Deletions cut 1 base from V and 3 bases from J, with 16 bases between. There are 16 residues in the CDR3. Germline V gene sequence: CDR1 MNHNS, CDR2 SASEGT.

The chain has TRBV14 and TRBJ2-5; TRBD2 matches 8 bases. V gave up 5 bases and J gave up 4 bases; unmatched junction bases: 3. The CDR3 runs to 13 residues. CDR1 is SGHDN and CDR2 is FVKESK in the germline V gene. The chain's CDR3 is CASSYTSGETQYF. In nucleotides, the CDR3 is TGTGCCAGCAGCTATACTAGCGGAGAGACCCAGTACTTC.

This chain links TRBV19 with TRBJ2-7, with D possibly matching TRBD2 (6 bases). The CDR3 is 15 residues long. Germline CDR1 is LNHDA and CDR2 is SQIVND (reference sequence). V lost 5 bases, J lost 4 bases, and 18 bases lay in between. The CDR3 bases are TGTGCCAGTAGTCAAACGCGGGACCCCGGTTACGAGCAGTACTTC. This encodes CASSQTRDPGYEQYF.

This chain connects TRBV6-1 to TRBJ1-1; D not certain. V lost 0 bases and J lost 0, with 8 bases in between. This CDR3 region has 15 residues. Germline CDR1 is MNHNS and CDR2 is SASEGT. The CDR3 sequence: CASSEAYGLNTEAFF. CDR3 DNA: TGTGCCAGCAGTGAAGCATACGGTTTGAACACTGAAGCTTTCTTT.

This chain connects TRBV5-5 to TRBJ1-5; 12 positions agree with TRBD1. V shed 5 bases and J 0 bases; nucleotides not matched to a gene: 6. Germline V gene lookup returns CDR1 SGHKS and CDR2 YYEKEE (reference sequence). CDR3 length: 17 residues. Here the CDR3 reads CASSSGTGGYSNQPQHF. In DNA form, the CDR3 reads TGTGCCAGCAGTTCCGGGACAGGGGGCTATAGCAATCAGCCCCAGCATTTT.

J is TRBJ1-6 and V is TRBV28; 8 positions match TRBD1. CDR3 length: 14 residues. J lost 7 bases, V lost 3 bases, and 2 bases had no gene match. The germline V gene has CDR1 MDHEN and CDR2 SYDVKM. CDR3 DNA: TGTGCCAGCAGTTTGACAGGGGAGAATTCACCCCTCCACTTT. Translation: CASSLTGENSPLHF.

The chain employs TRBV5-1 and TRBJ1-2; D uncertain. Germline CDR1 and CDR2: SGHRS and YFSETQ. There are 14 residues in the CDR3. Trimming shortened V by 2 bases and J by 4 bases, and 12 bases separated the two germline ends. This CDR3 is CASSLTGAIYGYTF. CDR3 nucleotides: TGCGCCAGCAGCTTAACGGGAGCCATCTATGGCTACACCTTC.

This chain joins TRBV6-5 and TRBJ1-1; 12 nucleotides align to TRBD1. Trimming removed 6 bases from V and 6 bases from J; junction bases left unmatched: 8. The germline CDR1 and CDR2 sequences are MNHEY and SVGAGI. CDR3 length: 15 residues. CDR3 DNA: TGTGCCAGCAGAGCCGGGACAGGGGGCAGGGCTGAAGCTTTCTTT. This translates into CASRAGTGGRAEAFF.

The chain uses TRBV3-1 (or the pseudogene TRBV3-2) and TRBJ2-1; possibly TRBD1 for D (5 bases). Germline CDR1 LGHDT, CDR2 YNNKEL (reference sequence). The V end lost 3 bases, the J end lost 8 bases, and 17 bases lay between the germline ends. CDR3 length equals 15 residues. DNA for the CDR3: TGTGCCAGCAGCCAGGTTTCATTAGGGGTAGATGAGCAGTTCTTC. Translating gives CASSQVSLGVDEQFF.

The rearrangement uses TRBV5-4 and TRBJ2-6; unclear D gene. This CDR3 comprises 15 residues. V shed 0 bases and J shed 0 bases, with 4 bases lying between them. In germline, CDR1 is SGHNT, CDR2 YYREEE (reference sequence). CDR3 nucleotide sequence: TGTGCCAGCAGCTTGGTTCACTCTGGGGCCAACGTCCTGACTTTC. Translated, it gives CASSLVHSGANVLTF. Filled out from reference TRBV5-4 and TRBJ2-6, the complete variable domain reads ETGVTQSPTHLIKTRGQQVTLRCSSQSGHNTVSWYQQALGQGPQFIFQYYREEENGRGNFPPRFSGLQFPNYSSELNVNALELDDSALYLCASSLVHSGANVLTFGAGSRLTVL.

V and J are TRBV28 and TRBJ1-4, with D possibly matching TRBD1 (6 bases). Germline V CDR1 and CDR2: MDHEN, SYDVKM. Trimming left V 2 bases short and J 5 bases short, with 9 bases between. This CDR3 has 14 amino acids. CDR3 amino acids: CASSLRTVNEKLFF. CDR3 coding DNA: TGTGCCAGCAGTTTAAGGACAGTGAATGAAAAACTGTTTTTT.

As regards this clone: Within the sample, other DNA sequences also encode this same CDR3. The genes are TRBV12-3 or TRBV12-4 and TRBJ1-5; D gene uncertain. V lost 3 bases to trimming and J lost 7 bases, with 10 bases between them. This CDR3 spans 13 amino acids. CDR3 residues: CASSFGGVQPQHF. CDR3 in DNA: TGTGCCAGCAGTTTCGGAGGAGTCCAGCCCCAGCATTTT.

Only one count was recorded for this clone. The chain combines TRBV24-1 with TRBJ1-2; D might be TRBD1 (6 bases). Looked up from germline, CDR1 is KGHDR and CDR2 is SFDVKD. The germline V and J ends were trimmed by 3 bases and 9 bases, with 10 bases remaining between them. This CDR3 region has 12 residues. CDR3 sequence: CATSDEGVRYTF. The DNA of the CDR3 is TGTGCCACCAGTGATGAGGGGGTTCGCTACACCTTC.

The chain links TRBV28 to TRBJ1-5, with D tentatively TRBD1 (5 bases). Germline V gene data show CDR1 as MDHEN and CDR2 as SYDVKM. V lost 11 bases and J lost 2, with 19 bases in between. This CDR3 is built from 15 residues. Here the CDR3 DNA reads TGTGCCCTAGGGAGGGGAAATGGCGGCAATCAGCCCCAGCATTTT. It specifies CALGRGNGGNQPQHF.

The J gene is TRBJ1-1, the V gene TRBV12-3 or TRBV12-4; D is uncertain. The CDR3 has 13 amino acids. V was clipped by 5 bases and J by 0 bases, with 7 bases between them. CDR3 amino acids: CASSLLVNTEAFF. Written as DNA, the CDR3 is TGTGCCAGCAGTCTCTTAGTGAACACTGAAGCTTTCTTT.

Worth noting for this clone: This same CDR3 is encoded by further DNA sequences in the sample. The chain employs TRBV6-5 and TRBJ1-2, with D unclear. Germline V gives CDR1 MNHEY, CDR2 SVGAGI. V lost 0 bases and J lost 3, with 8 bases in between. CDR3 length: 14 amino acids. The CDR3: CASSYSGEHYGYTF. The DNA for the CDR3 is TGTGCCAGCAGTTACTCCGGGGAGCACTATGGCTACACCTTC.

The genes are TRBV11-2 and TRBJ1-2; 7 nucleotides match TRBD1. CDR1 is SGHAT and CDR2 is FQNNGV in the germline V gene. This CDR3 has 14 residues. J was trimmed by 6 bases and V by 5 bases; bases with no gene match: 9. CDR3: CASSLSGQLDGYTF. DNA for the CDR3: TGTGCCAGCAGCCTATCGGGACAGCTCGATGGCTACACCTTC.

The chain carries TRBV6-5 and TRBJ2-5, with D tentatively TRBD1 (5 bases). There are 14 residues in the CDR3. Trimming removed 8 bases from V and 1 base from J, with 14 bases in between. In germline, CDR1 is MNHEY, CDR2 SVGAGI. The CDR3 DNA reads TGTGCCAGCTTTCATTGGGGCTCCCAAGAGACCCAGTACTTC. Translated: CASFHWGSQETQYF.

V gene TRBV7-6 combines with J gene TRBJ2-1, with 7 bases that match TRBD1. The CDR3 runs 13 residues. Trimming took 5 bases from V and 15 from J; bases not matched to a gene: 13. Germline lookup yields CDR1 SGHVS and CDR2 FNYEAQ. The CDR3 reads CASSPQRGLQVFF. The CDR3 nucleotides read TGTGCCAGCAGCCCCCAAAGGGGGCTACAGGTGTTCTTC.

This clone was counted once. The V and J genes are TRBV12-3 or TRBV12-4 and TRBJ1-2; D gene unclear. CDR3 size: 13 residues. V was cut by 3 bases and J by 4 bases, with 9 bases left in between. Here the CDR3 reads CASSFRVGYGYTF. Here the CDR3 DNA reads TGTGCCAGCAGTTTTCGGGTGGGCTATGGCTACACCTTC.

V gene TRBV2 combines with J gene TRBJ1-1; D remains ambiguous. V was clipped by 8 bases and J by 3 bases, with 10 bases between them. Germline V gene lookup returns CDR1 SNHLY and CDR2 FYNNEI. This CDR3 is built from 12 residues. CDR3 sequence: CASVGEDTEAFF. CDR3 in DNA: TGTGCCAGCGTCGGAGAGGACACTGAAGCTTTCTTT.